This T cell receptor (beta chain) was profiled in a study of cytomegalovirus exposure and HLA in healthy donors. Study at large: Inside one of the first data releases sat 85 million or so unique TCRs taken from HLA-typed donors.

About this clone: Its matching antigen is unknown.

Germline V gene sequence: CDR1 SGHKS, CDR2 YYEKEE (reference sequence). V was shortened by 4 bases and J by 7 bases, with 17 bases between the two germline ends. There are 14 residues in the CDR3. Study results and caveats: Upon later analysis, HLA-associated TCR beta chains proved more clonally expanded than other, equally common chains. The study recorded 150 to 200 TCR beta chains that were cytomegalovirus-associated.

It was with 60 Vbeta and 13 Jbeta primers that the PCR ran. Repertoires were generated with immunoSEQ multiplex PCR, while TCRdb's copy carries only in-frame clones and drops some. The sample comprises fewer than 250,000 clones, more than 75% of which are singletons, and roughly 5.5% rests with the top ten. Donors counted as nominally healthy when sampled, yet unrecorded immune exposures were likely. The sequencing input was PBMCs. This receptor was obtained from a man in his forties in good health and CMV-seropositive. The chain carries TRBV5-5 and TRBJ1-1; possible D gene TRBD1, 6 bases. CDR3 amino acids: CASSTGRGDGEAFF. As DNA, the CDR3 is TGTGCCAGCAGCACTGGCAGGGGAGATGGTGAAGCTTTCTTT.